These 10 T cell receptor beta chains came from one sample sequenced in a study of blood T cells in healthy people across ages. Primed by a sample-barcoded 5' primer and a J-beta primer mix, a second PCR proceeded for roughly 6 to 12 cycles. A single record per CDR3 protein comes from TCRdb applying MiXCR to the 5' RACE reads. Of roughly 1.9 million distinct CDR3 sequences in the sample, 35% to 50% were seen once. Sequenced sample: blood. These receptor sequences come from a human donor in good health.

This clonotype was recorded a few times. This chain links TRBV9 with TRBJ2-1; 8 nucleotides line up with TRBD1. The V segment lost 3 bases and the J segment 4 bases; nucleotides outside the gene matches: 6. The length of the CDR3 is 15 residues. CDR1 and CDR2 from the germline V gene are SGDLS and YYNGEE. CDR3 amino acids: CASSAEGDRYNEQFF. The CDR3 coding sequence is TGTGCCAGCAGCGCTGAGGGGGACAGGTACAATGAGCAGTTCTTC. Complete variable domain (other parts from reference TRBV9 and TRBJ2-1): DSGVTQTPKHLITATGQRVTLRCSPRSGDLSVYWYQQSLDQGLQFLIQYYNGEERAKGNILERFSAQQFPDLHSELNLSSLELGDSALYFCASSAEGDRYNEQFFGPGTRLTVL.

This clonotype has more than one count but fewer than ten. One junction end disagrees with the germline gene, perhaps due to a read error. The genes are TRBV5-4 and TRBJ2-3; D gene ambiguous. The CDR3 loop spans 11 amino acids. CDR1 is SGHNT, CDR2 YYREEE, per germline (reference sequence). The chain's CDR3 is CVSSFADTQYF. DNA for the CDR3: TGTGTCAGCAGCTTTGCAGATACGCAGTATTTT. Filled out from reference TRBV5-4 and TRBJ2-3, the complete variable domain reads ETGVTQSPTHLIKTRGQQVTLRCSSQSGHNTVSWYQQALGQGPQFIFQYYREEENGRGNFPPRFSGLQFPNYSSELNVNALELDDSALYLCVSSFADTQYFGPGTRLTVL.

The chain couples TRBV4-2 to TRBJ2-7, with D perhaps assigned TRBD1 or TRBD2 (5 bases each). CDR3 size: 18 residues. Germline values: CDR1 LGHNA, CDR2 YNFKEQ. V gave up 0 bases and J gave up 2 bases, with 20 bases separating them. The DNA for the CDR3 is TGTGCCAGCAGCCAAGAAAGTACGTCCTGGGGGTTCCCCTACGAGCAGTACTTC. It specifies CASSQESTSWGFPYEQYF.

This chain links TRBV5-4 with TRBJ2-1; 15 positions agree with TRBD2. CDR1 is SGHNT and CDR2 is YYREEE in the germline V gene (reference sequence). CDR3 size: 18 residues. Trimming took 4 bases from V and 7 from J; bases not matched to a gene: 12. Here the CDR3 DNA reads TGTGCCAGCAGCCCTAGGACTAGCGGGGGGGCTGGTTTGAATGAGCAGTTCTTC. This sequence encodes CASSPRTSGGAGLNEQFF.

The V gene is TRBV5-5, the J gene TRBJ2-1; D is unclear. The CDR3 spans 14 residues. Germline V gene sequence: CDR1 SGHKS, CDR2 YYEKEE (reference sequence). Trimming took off 7 bases at V and 9 bases at J, with 20 bases between the two ends. CDR3 amino acids: CASLEAYRLGEQFF. CDR3 DNA: TGTGCCAGCCTCGAAGCTTACAGATTGGGTGAGCAGTTCTTC.

The chain has TRBV2 and TRBJ2-7; D is unclear. V lost 0 bases and J 2 bases, leaving 11 bases between the germline ends. The germline V gene encodes CDR1 SNHLY and CDR2 FYNNEI. The length of the CDR3 is 15 residues. The CDR3 sequence: CASSEARQVAYEQYF. The CDR3 DNA reads TGTGCCAGCAGTGAAGCTCGCCAGGTGGCCTACGAGCAGTACTTC.

This clonotype showed up just a few times. The chain employs TRBV6-2 or TRBV6-3 and TRBJ1-6; D gene uncertain. The CDR3 sequence is 15 residues long. The germline CDR1 and CDR2 sequences are MNHEY and SVGEGT. V was cut by 5 bases and J by 10 bases, with 18 bases left in between. The DNA for the CDR3 is TGTGCCAGCAGTCGGACGGTTCTCGACGTGTCACCCCTCCACTTT. As protein: CASSRTVLDVSPLHF.

This clonotype occurred once. A much larger clone lies one base from this, so it may be a read error. No conserved phenylalanine or tryptophan is present at the end of the CDR3, so a read error is the likely explanation. The rearrangement joins TRBV29-1 to TRBJ2-1; D is perhaps TRBD2 (6 bases). V lost 6 bases and J 6 bases, leaving 12 bases between the germline ends. This CDR3 has 12 residues. CDR1 is SQVTM, CDR2 ANQGSEA, per germline. The CDR3, as DNA: TGCAGCGTAACGCGGGGACCCAATGAGCAGTTCTGC. This gives the protein CSVTRGPNEQFC.

CDR3 in DNA: TGTGCCAGCAGCCAAGGGAGCGGCGCACAGTTCTTC. It translates to CASSQGSGAQFF. This chain links TRBV4-2 with TRBJ2-1, with D tentatively TRBD2 (5 bases). CDR1 is LGHNA, CDR2 YNFKEQ, per germline. The CDR3 has 12 residues. V was trimmed by 1 base and J by 13 bases, leaving 11 bases between them.

The chain carries TRBV20-1 and TRBJ2-7; TRBD2 matches 9 bases. The germline V gene has CDR1 DFQATT and CDR2 SNEGSKA (reference sequence). The CDR3 is 15 residues long. The V gene end was trimmed by 5 bases and the J gene end by 7 bases; junction bases not matched to a gene: 15. DNA for the CDR3: TGCAGTGCTCATCCCCCTCGAGCGGGGGGTGGAGAGCAGTACTTC. Translating gives CSAHPPRAGGGEQYF.